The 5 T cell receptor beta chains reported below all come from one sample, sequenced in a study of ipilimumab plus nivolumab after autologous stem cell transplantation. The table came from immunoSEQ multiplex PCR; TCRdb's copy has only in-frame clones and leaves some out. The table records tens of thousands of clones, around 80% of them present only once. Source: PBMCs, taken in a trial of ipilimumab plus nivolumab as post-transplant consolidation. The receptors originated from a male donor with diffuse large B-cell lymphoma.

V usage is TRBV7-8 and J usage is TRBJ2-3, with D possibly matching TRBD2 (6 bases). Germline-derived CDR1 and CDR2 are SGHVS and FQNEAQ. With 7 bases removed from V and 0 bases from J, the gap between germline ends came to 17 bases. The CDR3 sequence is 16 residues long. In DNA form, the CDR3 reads TGTGCCAGCACAGAGTGGGGGGACCTAAGCACAGATACGCAGTATTTT. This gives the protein CASTEWGDLSTDTQYF.

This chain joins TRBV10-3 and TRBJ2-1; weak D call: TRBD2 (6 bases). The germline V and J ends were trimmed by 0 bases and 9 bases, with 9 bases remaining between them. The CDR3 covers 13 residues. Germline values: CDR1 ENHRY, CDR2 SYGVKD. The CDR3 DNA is TGTGCCATCAGTGAGTCCTCCGGGGGTGAGCAGTTCTTC. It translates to CAISESSGGEQFF.

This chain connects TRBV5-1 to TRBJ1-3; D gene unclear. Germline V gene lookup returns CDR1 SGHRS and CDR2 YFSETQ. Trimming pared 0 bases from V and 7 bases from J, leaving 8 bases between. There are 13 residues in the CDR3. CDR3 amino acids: CASSLDRLNTIYF. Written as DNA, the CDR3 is TGCGCCAGCAGCTTGGATCGCCTCAACACCATATATTTT. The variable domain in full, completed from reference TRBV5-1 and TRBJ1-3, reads KAGVTQTPRYLIKTRGQQVTLSCSPISGHRSVSWYQQTPGQGLQFLFEYFSETQRNKGNFPGRFSGRQFSNSRSEMNVSTLELGDSALYLCASSLDRLNTIYFGEGSWLTVV.

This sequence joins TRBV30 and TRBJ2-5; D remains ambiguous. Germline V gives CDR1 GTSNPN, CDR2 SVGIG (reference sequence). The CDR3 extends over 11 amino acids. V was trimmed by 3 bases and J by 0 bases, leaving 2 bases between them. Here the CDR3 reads CAWRDQETQYF. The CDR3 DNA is TGTGCCTGGAGGGACCAAGAGACCCAGTACTTC.

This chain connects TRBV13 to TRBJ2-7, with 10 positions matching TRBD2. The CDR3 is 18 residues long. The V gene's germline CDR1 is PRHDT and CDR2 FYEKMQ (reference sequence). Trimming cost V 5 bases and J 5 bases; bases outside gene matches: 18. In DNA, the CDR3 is TGTGCCAGCAGCCCTAGACCTCTGCCTAGCGGGGGACGAAACGAGCAGTACTTC. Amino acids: CASSPRPLPSGGRNEQYF.